This T cell receptor (beta chain) was identified during a study of T cells after yellow fever vaccination. Germline assignment: CDR1 SQVTM and CDR2 ANQGSEA. The CDR3 spans 12 residues. A 5'RACE template-switching step, the method used to make TCR cDNA, added a universal primer site and UMIs. In TCRdb, the 5' RACE reads were re-called with MiXCR into one record per CDR3 protein. Here the sample spans 550,000 or so distinct CDR3 sequences, under 25% being singletons. The receptor's source is a man between 25 and 39 years old who received the YFV17D yellow fever vaccine. The sequencing used PBMCs, collected 15 days after the yellow fever booster vaccination. This chain connects TRBV29-1 to TRBJ2-3; unclear D gene. The CDR3 nucleotides read TGCACCGAAGGTGGGAACGCAGATACGCAGTATTTT. The encoded protein is CTEGGNADTQYF.